These 23 T cell receptor delta chains originate from one sample sequenced in a study of gammadelta T cells in human blood. TCRdb re-processed the RT-PCR reads using CATT. Here the sample spans roughly 530 delta-chain clones, roughly 31% being singletons. The material sequenced was Vgamma9Vdelta2 gamma-delta T cells from adult blood. The source of these receptors is a human donor.

V and J are TRDV2 and TRDJ1; 12 bases are shared with TRDD3. This CDR3 comprises 18 residues. Germline V gene lookup returns CDR1 GEAIGNYY and CDR2 EKD. The V gene end was trimmed by 0 bases and the J gene end by 3 bases; junction bases not matched to a gene: 10. The CDR3, as DNA: TGTGCCTGTGACACCGTGGGTACTGGGGGATACCGCTCCGATAAACTCATCTTT. Its translation is CACDTVGTGGYRSDKLIF.

Notes on this clone: It is likely a read error: a sequence one base away is far more abundant. Other DNA sequences from this sample encode an identical CDR3 as well. J is TRDJ1 and V is TRDV2, with TRDD3 matching 7 bases. CDR1 and CDR2 from the germline V gene are GEAIGNYY and EKD. The trim removed 2 bases at V and 6 bases at J, leaving 14 bases unmatched. This CDR3 comprises 16 residues. CDR3 residues: CACDRLGNYEHYKLIF. The DNA of the CDR3 is TGTGCCTGTGACAGACTGGGGAATTATGAGCATTATAAACTCATCTTT.

On this clone itself: A read error likely explains this, since a far larger clone differs by one base. Within the sample, other DNA sequences also encode this same CDR3. This rearrangement joins TRDV2 to TRDJ1; 12 nucleotides align to TRDD3. Germline V gene sequence: CDR1 GEAIGNYY, CDR2 EKD. The J segment lost 5 bases and the V segment lost 3 bases, leaving 9 bases of the junction unmatched. CDR3 size: 16 residues. This chain's CDR3 is CACDSLLGDTADKLIF. The CDR3 DNA reads as TGTGCCTGTGACTCCCTACTGGGGGATACTGCAGATAAACTCATCTTT.

Concerning this clone itself: One junction end does not reproduce the germline sequence, and a read error may be involved. This chain connects TRDV2 to TRDJ3, with TRDD3 matching over 11 bases. CDR1 and CDR2 from the germline V gene are GEAIGNYY and EKD. This CDR3 region has 19 residues. CDR3 sequence: CACDQLGDMLPWDTRQIFF. The CDR3 nucleotides are TGTGCCTGTGACCAACTGGGGGATATGCTACCCTGGGACACCCGACAGATATTTTTC.

Remarks on this clone: Just one base apart from a much larger clone, this may be a read error. The sample has other DNA sequences that encode this CDR3 too. This chain uses TRDV2 with TRDJ1, with 7 bases lining up with TRDD3. Germline V lookup: CDR1 GEAIGNYY, CDR2 EKD. Trimming removed 1 base from V and 5 bases from J; junction bases left unmatched: 18. The CDR3 runs to 18 residues. CDR3 DNA sequence: TGTGCCTGTGACACTTTGCACACTGGGGATGACTTGACAGATAAACTCATCTTT. Encoded protein: CACDTLHTGDDLTDKLIF.

No call was made for the V gene; the J gene is TRDJ1; the D call of TRDD3 is as the table states it, not checked on the DNA. The length of the CDR3 is 15 residues. For the CDR3, the DNA is TGTGCAGGCCTATCTGGGGGCCTCCACACCGATAAACTCATCTTT. Translating gives CAGLSGGLHTDKLIF.

Note on this clone: A read error may explain this, as a much larger clone is one base away. The sample carries other DNA sequences with the same CDR3. The chain combines TRDV2 with TRDJ1; 13 positions match TRDD3. The CDR3 runs 21 residues. Germline V gene lookup returns CDR1 GEAIGNYY and CDR2 EKD. CDR3 nucleotide sequence: TGTGCCTGTGACTCCGTACTGGGGGATACGCAAGAAGGGTATAACACTGATAAACTCATCTTT. This codes for CACDSVLGDTQEGYNTDKLIF.

Notes on this clone: A far larger clone is only one base removed, so a read error is likely. The chain has TRDV2 and TRDJ1; 7 bases map to TRDD3. Per the germline V gene, CDR1 is GEAIGNYY and CDR2 is EKD. With V trimmed by 0 bases and J by 0 bases, 15 bases remained unmatched. The length of the CDR3 is 19 residues. CDR3 in DNA: TGTGCCTGTGACACCATGAGTGGGGGACACCGCAGTTACACCGATAAACTCATCTTT. Translation gives CACDTMSGGHRSYTDKLIF.

This clone was observed a handful of times. A much larger clone is a single base away; this may be a read error. The V gene is TRDV2, the J gene TRDJ1; D may be TRDD3 (6 bases). The CDR3 runs 20 residues. Germline CDR1 GEAIGNYY, CDR2 EKD. Trimming cost V 0 bases and J 0 bases, with 25 bases left between them. The CDR3 loop reads CACDTLETWGSSEDTDKLIF. CDR3 DNA sequence: TGTGCCTGTGACACCCTTGAAACTTGGGGATCCTCCGAGGACACCGATAAACTCATCTTT.

To note about this clone: A far larger clone is just one base off, so this is likely a read error. Other DNA sequences within the sample encode an identical CDR3. This chain uses TRDV2 with TRDJ3; a weak D match, TRDD3 (6 bases). CDR3 size: 20 residues. Germline V gene lookup returns CDR1 GEAIGNYY and CDR2 EKD. Trimming pared 0 bases from V and 1 base from J, leaving 18 bases between. The CDR3 loop is CACDTVAGDPPSWDTRQMFF. CDR3 DNA sequence: TGTGCCTGTGACACCGTCGCGGGGGACCCGCCTTCCTGGGACACCCGACAGATGTTTTTC.

V and J are TRDV2 and TRDJ1, with D tentatively TRDD3 (5 bases). CDR1 GEAIGNYY and CDR2 EKD come from the germline V gene. This CDR3 spans 18 amino acids. V lost 0 bases to trimming and J lost 0 bases, with 19 bases between them. CDR3 nucleotides: TGTGCCTGTGACACCTTGTTGGGGCGAGGGGAGAACACCGATAAACTCATCTTT. This translates into CACDTLLGRGENTDKLIF.

This clone was observed a handful of times. It is likely a read error: a sequence one base away is far more abundant. This CDR3 is also generated by other DNA sequences in the sample. This chain links TRDV2 with TRDJ1; TRDD3 matches at 9 bases. From germline, CDR1 is GEAIGNYY and CDR2 EKD. V lost 3 bases to trimming and J lost 0 bases; unmatched junction nucleotides: 10. The CDR3 length is 17 residues. CDR3 loop: CACDPVLGEMYTDKLIF. The CDR3 nucleotides are TGTGCCTGTGACCCAGTACTGGGGGAAATGTACACCGATAAACTCATCTTT.

This clone is termed large (0.1 to 1%). This CDR3 is also generated by other DNA sequences in the sample. The chain carries TRDV2 and TRDJ1; 8 bases agree with TRDD3. The germline V gene encodes CDR1 GEAIGNYY and CDR2 EKD. This CDR3 has 16 amino acids. The trim removed 2 bases at V and 1 base at J, leaving 8 bases unmatched. In DNA, the CDR3 is TGTGCCTGTGACAATATGGGGGATCCCCCCACCGATAAACTCATCTTT. The encoded protein is CACDNMGDPPTDKLIF.

Judged by abundance, this clone is large. A much bigger clone sits one base away, suggesting this may be a read error. Distinct nucleotide sequences in the sample also encode this CDR3. V usage is TRDV2 and J usage is TRDJ1; TRDD3 agrees at 8 bases. This CDR3 region has 15 residues. CDR1 is GEAIGNYY, CDR2 EKD, per germline. J gave up 5 bases and V 3 bases, and 10 bases lay outside the gene matches. This CDR3 reads CACDPLGARTDKLIF. The CDR3, as DNA: TGTGCCTGTGACCCACTGGGGGCCCGCACTGATAAACTCATCTTT.

Notes on this clone: With only one base between it and a far larger clone, this is likely a read error. The chain employs TRDV2 and TRDJ1, with 9 bases fitting TRDD3. V trimming: 2 bases; J trimming: 4 bases; junction bases outside the gene matches: 4. The CDR3 runs to 14 residues. Germline CDR1 GEAIGNYY, CDR2 EKD. CDR3 protein: CACDMMGDNDKLIF. Written as DNA, the CDR3 is TGTGCCTGTGACATGATGGGGGATAACGATAAACTCATCTTT.

Remarks on this clone: A read error is possible here, since a much larger clone lies one base away. The chain is built from TRDV2 and TRDJ3; 10 bases align to TRDD3. The J segment lost 2 bases and the V segment lost 3 bases, leaving 9 bases of the junction unmatched. Germline V lookup: CDR1 GEAIGNYY, CDR2 EKD. The CDR3 consists of 19 residues. CDR3 sequence: CACDQPGDTLPWDTRQMFF. In DNA form, the CDR3 reads TGTGCCTGTGACCAACCGGGGGATACGCTACCCTGGGACACCCGACAGATGTTTTTC.

Regarding this clone: A far larger clone is just one base off, so this is likely a read error. The V and J genes are TRDV2 and TRDJ1, with D unclear. The germline V gene has CDR1 GEAIGNYY and CDR2 EKD. This CDR3 spans 14 amino acids. Trimming removed 3 bases at V and 5 bases at J, with 15 bases between. CDR3 coding DNA: TGTGCCTGTGACTATGCCTCAGCCGGGGATAAACTCATCTTT. Residues: CACDYASAGDKLIF.

About this clone itself: Given a much more abundant clone one base away, this may be a read error. This specimen includes other DNA sequences encoding the same CDR3. The gene calls are TRDV2 and TRDJ1; D might be TRDD3 (5 bases). Germline CDR1 reads GEAIGNYY; CDR2 reads EKD. CDR3 length: 18 residues. CDR3 DNA: TGTGCCTGTGACCAGCTTTCAAGCCGGAGGGGGTACACAGATAAACTCATCTTT. Translation gives CACDQLSSRRGYTDKLIF.

This chain uses TRDV2 with TRDJ1, with D possibly TRDD3 on 6 matching bases. Trimming took 3 bases from V and 0 from J, leaving 19 bases between them. This CDR3 is built from 17 residues. Germline CDR1 reads GEAIGNYY; CDR2 reads EKD. The CDR3 DNA reads as TGTGCCTGTGACCCCGTTGAGGGGGAAATGTACACCGATAAACTCATCTTT. Translation gives CACDPVEGEMYTDKLIF.

Only one count was recorded for this clone. J is TRDJ3 and V is TRDV2; 11 bases fit TRDD3. With 3 bases clipped from V and 0 bases from J, the junction kept 3 bases outside the gene matches. This CDR3 has 18 residues. CDR1 GEAIGNYY and CDR2 EKD come from the germline V gene. The CDR3 here is CACDVLGDSSWDTRQMFF. Written as DNA, the CDR3 is TGTGCCTGTGACGTACTGGGGGATAGCTCCTGGGACACCCGACAGATGTTTTTC.

Regarding this clone: A far larger clone is a single base away, which makes a read error likely. Other DNA sequences in the sample encode the same CDR3. The chain recombines TRDV2 with TRDJ1; 10 bases align to TRDD3. The germline V gene encodes CDR1 GEAIGNYY and CDR2 EKD. V was pared by 3 bases and J by 0 bases, with 15 bases of the junction left unmatched. The CDR3 contains 19 residues. The CDR3 reads CACDLLGDGPHSYTDKLIF. In nucleotides, the CDR3 is TGTGCCTGTGACCTACTGGGGGATGGTCCACACTCGTACACCGATAAACTCATCTTT.

By its share, this clone is large. V is TRDV2 and J is TRDJ1; a weak D match, TRDD3 (5 bases). The V end was cut by 0 bases, the J end by 0 bases, with 16 bases between. This CDR3 contains 17 residues. Germline CDR1 and CDR2: GEAIGNYY and EKD. The CDR3 reads CACDTVGGGPDTDKLIF. CDR3 in DNA: TGTGCCTGTGACACCGTGGGAGGGGGGCCAGACACCGATAAACTCATCTTT.

By proportion, this clone is large (0.1 to 1%). Within the sample, other DNA sequences also encode this same CDR3. The chain carries TRDV2 and TRDJ1; 7 bases are shared with TRDD3. Losses at the gene ends were 1 base for V and 0 bases for J; bases not matched to a gene: 13. CDR3 size: 18 residues. The V gene's germline CDR1 is GEAIGNYY and CDR2 EKD. The CDR3 DNA follows: TGTGCCTGTGACACAGTCTATACTGGGGATCAGTACACCGATAAACTCATCTTT. Its protein is CACDTVYTGDQYTDKLIF.